Presented here are 19 T cell receptor beta chains from one specimen sequenced in a study of long-term antiretroviral therapy in people with HIV. Run at survey level, the immunoSEQ assay was version v3.0. Clones were sequenced by immunoSEQ multiplex PCR, and TCRdb holds only the in-frame ones, with some missing. Seen here are roughly 30,000 clones, 70% to 90% observed once, and the top ten hold 3% to 4%. The specimen was unsorted PBMCs, collected 0.8 years before starting antiretroviral therapy. The receptors come from a young man with HIV.

This clone occurred once. This sequence joins TRBV7-9 and TRBJ2-4; 9 bases are a match to TRBD1. V shed 4 bases, J shed 9 bases, and the junction held 7 bases outside the gene matches. This CDR3 comprises 14 residues. Germline CDR1 and CDR2: SEHNR and FQNEAQ (reference sequence). CDR3: CASSSGQGFVIQYF. DNA of the CDR3: TGTGCCAGCAGCTCTGGACAGGGGTTCGTCATTCAGTACTTC.

J is TRBJ2-5 and V is TRBV11-2, with TRBD2 matching 14 bases. Germline CDR1 and CDR2: SGHAT and FQNNGV. This CDR3 has 17 amino acids. After removal of 1 base from V and 5 bases from J, the junction contained 6 bases not matched to a gene. In DNA form, the CDR3 reads TGTGCCAGCAGCTTAGGGGGACTAGCGGGAGCACGGGAGACCCAGTACTTC. The encoded protein is CASSLGGLAGARETQYF.

This clone was recorded a few times. The chain employs TRBV7-9 and TRBJ2-1; D perhaps matches TRBD1 (7 bases). Germline-derived CDR1 and CDR2 are SEHNR and FQNEAQ (reference sequence). The CDR3 length is 15 residues. V gave up 6 bases and J gave up 7 bases, with 19 bases separating them. CDR3 in amino acids: CASRKTGRFGNEQFF. DNA of the CDR3: TGTGCCAGCAGAAAGACAGGGAGGTTCGGAAATGAGCAGTTCTTC.

The V gene is TRBV5-1, the J gene TRBJ1-2; TRBD1 matches 8 bases. After removal of 0 bases from V and 2 bases from J, the junction contained 9 bases not matched to a gene. There are 17 residues in the CDR3. Germline V CDR1 and CDR2: SGHRS, YFSETQ. The CDR3 is CASSLVPGTGPNYGYTF. The CDR3 nucleotides read TGCGCCAGCAGCTTGGTCCCAGGGACAGGACCAAACTATGGCTACACCTTC.

The chain uses TRBV9 and TRBJ2-7; 10 bases are shared with TRBD1. This CDR3 region has 15 residues. V dropped 3 bases and J dropped 0; count of bases not matched to a gene: 3. CDR1 and CDR2 (germline): SGDLS, YYNGEE. The CDR3 DNA follows: TGTGCCAGCAGCGAGGGACAGGGGAGCTCCTACGAGCAGTACTTC. Translation: CASSEGQGSSYEQYF.

This rearrangement joins TRBV19 to TRBJ1-1; D unclear. The CDR3 totals 14 residues. V was trimmed by 7 bases and J by 8 bases, leaving 20 bases between them. Germline lookup yields CDR1 LNHDA and CDR2 SQIVND (reference sequence). CDR3 residues: CASNGRGLATEAFF. CDR3 DNA sequence: TGTGCCAGTAATGGGCGCGGGCTGGCGACAGAAGCTTTCTTT.

The chain carries TRBV19 and TRBJ2-1; D might be TRBD2 (7 bases). The V end lost 1 base, the J end lost 3 bases, and 16 bases lay between the germline ends. Per the germline V gene, CDR1 is LNHDA and CDR2 is SQIVND (reference sequence). The CDR3 runs to 17 residues. Here the CDR3 reads CASSIGWGGGFYNEQFF. CDR3 in DNA: TGTGCCAGTAGTATAGGCTGGGGCGGGGGCTTCTACAATGAGCAGTTCTTC.

The gene calls are TRBV5-8 and TRBJ1-2; TRBD1 aligns across 9 bases. Trimming removed 2 bases from V and 4 bases from J; junction bases left unmatched: 12. The germline V gene has CDR1 SGHTS and CDR2 YDEGEE. The CDR3 has 17 amino acids. The CDR3 loop reads CASSFRQGGRRFYGYTF. The CDR3 bases are TGTGCCAGCAGCTTCAGACAGGGGGGTCGTCGCTTCTATGGCTACACCTTC. The complete variable domain, with remaining parts taken from reference TRBV5-8 and TRBJ1-2, reads EAGVTQSPTHLIKTRGQQATLRCSPISGHTSVYWYQQALGLGLQFLLWYDEGEERNRGNFPPRFSGRQFPNYSSELNVNALELEDSALYLCASSFRQGGRRFYGYTFGSGTRLTVV.

This chain links TRBV7-3 with TRBJ2-1, with 12 bases that match TRBD2. There are 14 residues in the CDR3. Per the germline V gene, CDR1 is SGHTA and CDR2 is FQGTGA. The V gene end was trimmed by 5 bases and the J gene end by 8 bases; junction bases not matched to a gene: 4. The CDR3 protein is CASSQTSGSYEQFF. The DNA for the CDR3 is TGTGCCAGCAGCCAGACTAGCGGGAGTTATGAGCAGTTCTTC.

The V and J genes are TRBV5-6 and TRBJ1-4, with 12 bases identical to TRBD1. This CDR3 has 16 residues. After removal of 4 bases from V and 6 bases from J, the junction contained 7 bases not matched to a gene. Per germline, CDR1 SGHDT and CDR2 YYEEEE. The CDR3 spells CASSGTGGPLDEKLFF. CDR3 bases: TGTGCCAGCAGCGGGACAGGGGGCCCCCTCGATGAAAAACTGTTTTTT.

The rearrangement uses TRBV9 and TRBJ2-1; D possibly corresponds to TRBD2 (6 bases). The CDR3 extends over 14 amino acids. Trimming pared 0 bases from V and 7 bases from J, leaving 11 bases between. Per the germline V gene, CDR1 is SGDLS and CDR2 is YYNGEE. In DNA, the CDR3 is TGTGCCAGCAGCGTAGGAGGAGGGGAAAATGAGCAGTTCTTC. Translated: CASSVGGGENEQFF.

The V and J genes are TRBV19 and TRBJ1-1, with 7 bases aligning to TRBD1. CDR1 is LNHDA and CDR2 is SQIVND in the germline V gene (reference sequence). The CDR3 has 15 amino acids. The ends lost 6 bases at V and 5 bases at J; junction bases unmatched: 12. CDR3 residues: CASSQLPGQRTEAFF. DNA of the CDR3: TGTGCCAGTAGCCAACTCCCGGGACAGAGGACTGAAGCTTTCTTT.

This clone was observed a single time. The rearrangement uses TRBV18 and TRBJ1-2, with D possibly TRBD1 on 6 matching bases. The germline gives CDR1 KGHSH, CDR2 LQKENI. Trimming removed 3 bases at V and 0 bases at J, with 11 bases between. The CDR3 sequence is 15 residues long. The CDR3 DNA reads as TGTGCCAGCTCACCGGGGGGCAGTGCTAACTATGGCTACACCTTC. Translation gives CASSPGGSANYGYTF.

The chain couples TRBV6-5 to TRBJ1-1; D not certain. The CDR3 loop spans 13 amino acids. Germline CDR1 MNHEY, CDR2 SVGAGI. With 3 bases removed from V and 3 bases from J, the gap between germline ends came to 8 bases. This CDR3 reads CASSYLGDTEAFF. The CDR3 region has the DNA TGTGCCAGCAGTTATCTTGGTGACACTGAAGCTTTCTTT.

This clone has just a few counts. This chain joins TRBV6-5 and TRBJ1-2; D is uncertain. The CDR3 is made up of 14 amino acids. From germline, CDR1 is MNHEY and CDR2 SVGAGI. Trimming took off 10 bases at V and 4 bases at J, with 19 bases between the two ends. The CDR3 region is CATNRGATAYGYTF. In nucleotides, the CDR3 is TGTGCCACCAATCGGGGTGCGACGGCCTATGGCTACACCTTC.

This chain links TRBV25-1 with TRBJ1-2, with unresolved D. The CDR3 sequence is 14 residues long. Trimming pared 3 bases from V and 0 bases from J, leaving 8 bases between. Germline V gene data show CDR1 as MGHDK and CDR2 as SYGVNS. The CDR3, as DNA: TGTGCCAGCAGTGATTTCGCTTCTAACTATGGCTACACCTTC. It specifies CASSDFASNYGYTF.

This chain links TRBV2 with TRBJ2-1; TRBD1 matches 7 bases. CDR1 is SNHLY, CDR2 FYNNEI, per germline. The CDR3 loop spans 13 amino acids. Germline trimming cut 6 bases from V and 7 bases from J; bases unmatched to any gene: 6. The chain's CDR3 is CASRSSRGNEQFF. The CDR3 nucleotides read TGTGCCAGCAGATCCAGCAGGGGGAATGAGCAGTTCTTC.

The V gene is TRBV7-8, the J gene TRBJ2-7; a possible D gene is TRBD1 (6 bases). The germline V gene encodes CDR1 SGHVS and CDR2 FQNEAQ. The CDR3 has 15 amino acids. The V gene lost 1 base and the J gene lost 4 bases, with 14 bases spanning the gap. In DNA form, the CDR3 reads TGTGCCAGCAGCTTAGTAAACAGGGCTCCATACGAGCAGTACTTC. Protein: CASSLVNRAPYEQYF.

This sequence joins TRBV10-3 and TRBJ2-2; D possibly corresponds to TRBD1 (5 bases). CDR1 and CDR2 from the germline V gene are ENHRY and SYGVKD. V lost 6 bases, J lost 0 bases, and 11 bases lay in between. The CDR3 is 15 residues long. CDR3 nucleotide sequence: TGTGCCATCAGCTCAGGGTTCTCGAACACCGGGGAGCTGTTTTTT. Its protein is CAISSGFSNTGELFF.